The clone carrying this T cell receptor (beta chain) appeared once. The antigen is not known. The method was immunoSEQ multiplex PCR; TCRdb's version includes in-frame clones alone and lacks a portion of them. The table lists roughly 120,000 clones, 85% to 90% of them singletons. As for time point: week 11, during vaccination. Vaccine doses each comprised 300 ug of mutant IDH1 20-mer peptide, with topical imiquimod. V was shortened by 1 base and J by 4 bases, with 10 bases between the two germline ends. Per germline, CDR1 MNHEY and CDR2 SVGAGI. The CDR3 consists of 14 residues. The sample comes from a study of a mutant IDH1 vaccine in newly diagnosed glioma. Across the study: Treated patients were around 60% male, about 38% female, mean age 40.4 years.

The V and J genes are TRBV6-5 and TRBJ2-5; D perhaps matches TRBD2 (6 bases). The sequence derives from a woman aged 50 to 65 with glioma. Material: PBMCs, obtained from a glioma patient whose treatment included an IDH1 peptide vaccine. CDR3 sequence reads: CASSYFGGVETQYF. CDR3 coding DNA: TGTGCCAGCAGTTACTTCGGCGGGGTAGAGACCCAGTACTTC.